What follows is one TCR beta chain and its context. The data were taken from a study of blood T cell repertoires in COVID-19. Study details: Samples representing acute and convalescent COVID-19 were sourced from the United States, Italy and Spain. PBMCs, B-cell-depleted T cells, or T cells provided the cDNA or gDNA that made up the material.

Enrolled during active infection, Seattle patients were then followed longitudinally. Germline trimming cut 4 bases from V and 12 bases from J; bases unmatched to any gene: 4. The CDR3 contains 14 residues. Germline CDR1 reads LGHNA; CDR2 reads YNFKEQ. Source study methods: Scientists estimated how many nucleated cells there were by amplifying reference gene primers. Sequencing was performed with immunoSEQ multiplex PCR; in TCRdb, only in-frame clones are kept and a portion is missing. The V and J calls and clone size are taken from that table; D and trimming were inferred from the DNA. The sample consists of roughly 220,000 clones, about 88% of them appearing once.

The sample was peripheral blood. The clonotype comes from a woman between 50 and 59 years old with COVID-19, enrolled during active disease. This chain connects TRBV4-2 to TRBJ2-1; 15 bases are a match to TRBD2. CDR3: CASSRTSGGAGQFF. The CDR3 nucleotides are TGTGCCAGCAGCCGGACTAGCGGGGGGGCTGGGCAGTTCTTC.